The rows below give T cell receptor beta chains drawn from one sample of a study of shared clonotypes between healthy human individuals. This table comes from immunoSEQ multiplex PCR, and its TCRdb copy is limited to in-frame clones, with some not included. Here the sample spans 2 million to 2.5 million clones, 85% to 95% being singletons. Sequenced: naive CD8+ T cells from PBMCs. The receptors come from a man between 18 and 29 years old in good health. Some clones in this sample may be carry-over from other donors' samples. Both conserved end residues are part of each CDR3. D genes are given only for firm matches. For some rows the clone size is stated as once, few or many, or as a class when expanded; others skip it.

abundance	len	d_gene	v_gene	j_gene	CDR3aa	CDR3nt
-	15	-	TRBV15	TRBJ1-5	CATSRDRGINQPQHF	TGTGCCACCAGCAGAGATCGGGGGATCAATCAGCCCCAGCATTTT
-	15	-	TRBV7-2	TRBJ1-2	CASSLVRPTNYGYTF	TGTGCCAGCAGCTTAGTTAGGCCAACTAACTATGGCTACACCTTC
-	15	-	TRBV6-1	TRBJ1-4	CASGPRTATNEKLFF	TGTGCCAGCGGCCCACGGACAGCAACTAATGAAAAACTGTTTTTT
-	15	-	TRBV9	TRBJ2-2	CASILDGGNTGELFF	TGTGCCAGCATTTTAGACGGGGGGAACACCGGGGAGCTGTTTTTT
once	16	TRBD2	TRBV19	TRBJ2-1	CASSIDPSGASGEQFF	TGTGCCAGTAGTATAGACCCTAGCGGGGCGTCTGGGGAGCAGTTCTTC
-	17	-	TRBV7-2	TRBJ1-1	CASSLGDHVTAWYQAFF	TGTGCCAGCAGCTTAGGGGATCACGTGACAGCTTGGTATCAAGCTTTCTTT
-	14	TRBD2	TRBV27	TRBJ2-1	CASSLTGTIYEQFF	TGTGCCAGCAGTTTAACGGGGACTATATACGAGCAGTTCTTC
-	12	-	TRBV4-1	TRBJ2-7	CASSQSSGEQYF	TGCGCCAGCAGCCAATCATCGGGGGAGCAGTACTTC
-	15	TRBD2	TRBV7-3	TRBJ2-5	CASSPGLAGFETQYF	TGTGCCAGCAGCCCAGGACTAGCGGGATTCGAGACCCAGTACTTC
-	14	TRBD1	TRBV29-1	TRBJ2-7	CSVAGTGFLDEQYF	TGCAGCGTCGCCGGGACAGGGTTCTTGGACGAGCAGTACTTC
-	15	-	TRBV9	TRBJ2-1	CASSARGGEGNEQFF	TGTGCCAGCAGCGCCCGAGGGGGGGAGGGCAATGAGCAGTTCTTC
-	12	-	TRBV30	TRBJ2-7	CAWNQGPYEQYF	TGTGCCTGGAACCAGGGCCCCTACGAGCAGTACTTC
-	17	-	TRBV2	TRBJ1-1	CASSETRTVKLNTEAFF	TGTGCCAGCAGTGAGACTAGGACGGTGAAGCTGAACACTGAAGCTTTCTTT
once	15	-	TRBV19	TRBJ1-2	CASSPVNIGFYGYTF	TGTGCCAGTAGCCCCGTTAACATAGGCTTCTATGGCTACACCTTC
-	15	TRBD1	TRBV27	TRBJ1-2	CASSPRQGSNYGYTF	TGTGCCAGCAGTCCTAGACAGGGTTCTAACTATGGCTACACCTTC
-	17	-	TRBV7-2	TRBJ2-5	CASSSKAAGTSQETQYF	TGTGCCAGCAGCTCCAAAGCCGCCGGGACATCTCAGGAGACCCAGTACTTC
-	17	TRBD1	TRBV28	TRBJ1-3	CASSLSGQGSSGNTIYF	TGTGCCAGCAGTTTATCGGGACAGGGTTCTTCTGGAAACACCATATATTTT
-	14	-	TRBV27	TRBJ1-1	CASSLRPKNTEAFF	TGTGCCAGCAGTTTAAGGCCTAAGAACACTGAAGCTTTCTTT
-	15	-	TRBV7-9	TRBJ1-2	CASSPDGRDLYGYTF	TGTGCCAGCAGCCCCGATGGGAGGGATCTATATGGCTACACCTTC
-	14	-	TRBV13	TRBJ2-7	CASSPRTADYEQYF	TGTGCCAGCAGCCCACGGACGGCTGACTACGAGCAGTACTTC
-	13	-	TRBV27	TRBJ2-1	CASTLTGNNEQFF	TGTGCCAGCACACTTACAGGGAACAATGAGCAGTTCTTC
-	15	TRBD2	TRBV5-4	TRBJ2-7	CASSLMVAGPHEQYF	TGTGCCAGCAGCTTGATGGTAGCGGGACCCCACGAGCAGTACTTC
-	14	TRBD2	TRBV7-2	TRBJ2-7	CASSASGRYYEQYF	TGTGCCAGCAGCGCTAGCGGGAGGTACTACGAGCAGTACTTC
-	14	TRBD1	TRBV5-1	TRBJ2-1	CASSSGTGDNEQFF	TGCGCCAGCAGCTCGGGGACAGGCGACAATGAGCAGTTCTTC
-	14	-	TRBV5-5	TRBJ1-2	CASSLGRWDYGYTF	TGTGCCAGCAGCTTGGGCAGGTGGGACTATGGCTACACCTTC
-	12	-	TRBV5-6	TRBJ2-1	CASSLIGNEQFF	TGTGCCAGCAGCTTGATAGGAAATGAGCAGTTCTTC
-	16	TRBD1	TRBV5-4	TRBJ2-7	CASSRGTGTNSYEQYF	TGTGCCAGCAGCCGGGGGACAGGGACAAACTCCTACGAGCAGTACTTC
-	13	-	TRBV27	TRBJ2-1	CASRMGAGNEQFF	TGTGCCAGCAGGATGGGGGCCGGGAATGAGCAGTTCTTC
-	14	TRBD1	TRBV5-1	TRBJ2-3	CASSRDRDADTQYF	TGCGCCAGCAGCCGGGACAGGGATGCAGATACGCAGTATTTT
-	15	-	TRBV5-1	TRBJ2-7	CASSLAVSASYEQYF	TGCGCCAGCAGCTTGGCAGTATCGGCCTCCTACGAGCAGTACTTC
-	14	TRBD2	TRBV7-6	TRBJ2-3	CASSLAGEGDTQYF	TGTGCCAGCAGCTTAGCAGGGGAGGGGGATACGCAGTATTTT
-	16	-	TRBV7-9	TRBJ1-5	CASSPPLELGNQPQHF	TGTGCCAGCAGCCCCCCCTTAGAACTCGGCAATCAGCCCCAGCATTTT